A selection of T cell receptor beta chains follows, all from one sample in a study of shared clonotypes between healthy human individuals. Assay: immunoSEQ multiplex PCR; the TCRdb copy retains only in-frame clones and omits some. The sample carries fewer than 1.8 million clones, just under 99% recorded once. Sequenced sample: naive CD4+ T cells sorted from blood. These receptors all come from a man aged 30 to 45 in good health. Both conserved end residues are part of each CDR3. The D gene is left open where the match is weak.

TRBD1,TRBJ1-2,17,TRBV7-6,CASSLAPPGQGLYGYTF
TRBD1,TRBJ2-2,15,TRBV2,CASSEWGQVTGELFF
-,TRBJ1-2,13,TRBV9,CASSVVHGTGYTF
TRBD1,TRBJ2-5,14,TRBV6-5,CASRGTGGRRYQYF
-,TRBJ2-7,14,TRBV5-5,CASSLAGSAHEQYF
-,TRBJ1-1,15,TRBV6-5,CASSYWEFLSTEAFF
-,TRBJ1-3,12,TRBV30,CAWSVLGMSIYF
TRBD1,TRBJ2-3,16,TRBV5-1,CASSSARGPGTDTQYF
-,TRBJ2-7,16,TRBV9,CASQSLVRHPSGEQYF
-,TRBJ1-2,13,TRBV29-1,CSVEVRRSYGYTF
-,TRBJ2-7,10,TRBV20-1,CSASRDEQYF
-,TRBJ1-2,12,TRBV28,CASSPGDYGYTF
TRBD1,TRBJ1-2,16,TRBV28,CASSLKSPGQHYGYTF
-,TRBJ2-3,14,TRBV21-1,CASSNRGRADTQYF
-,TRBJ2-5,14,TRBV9,CASSPRQLQETQYF
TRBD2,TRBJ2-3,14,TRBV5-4,CASRTSSGTDTQYF
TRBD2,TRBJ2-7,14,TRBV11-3,CASSGPSGRYEQYF
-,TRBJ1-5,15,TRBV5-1,CASSQGLRGNQPQHF
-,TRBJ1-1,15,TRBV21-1,CASSNRGEHVLIAFF
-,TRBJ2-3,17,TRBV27,CASSLRSRGVGTDTQYF
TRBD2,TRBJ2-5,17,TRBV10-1,CASSDRGLAGGRETQYF
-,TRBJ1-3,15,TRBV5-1,CASSLAGGIGNTIYF
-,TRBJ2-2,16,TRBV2,CASSGGLLAETGELFF
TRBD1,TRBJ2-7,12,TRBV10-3,CAISEQGSEQYF
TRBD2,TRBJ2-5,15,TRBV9,CASSPSPSGGETQYF
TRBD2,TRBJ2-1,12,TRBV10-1,CASSGGGTRQFF
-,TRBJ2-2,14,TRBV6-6,CASSYAVGIGELFF
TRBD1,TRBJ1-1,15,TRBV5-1,CASSWGQGARTEAFF
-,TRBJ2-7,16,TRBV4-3,CASSQDHGLASYEQYF
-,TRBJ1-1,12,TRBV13,CASSQVGSGAFF
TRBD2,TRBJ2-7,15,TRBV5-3,CARSAGLELPYEQYF
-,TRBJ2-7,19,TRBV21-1,CASSPPGVGLAGGYYEQYF
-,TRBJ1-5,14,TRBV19,CASIQGGTRQPQHF
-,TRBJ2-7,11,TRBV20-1,CSALISYEQYF
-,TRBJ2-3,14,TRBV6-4,CASSKERGTDTQYF
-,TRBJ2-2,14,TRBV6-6,CASSSVLNTGELFF
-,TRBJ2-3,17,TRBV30,CAWSGARPKIDTDTQYF
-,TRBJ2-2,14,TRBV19,CASAPGLYTGELFF
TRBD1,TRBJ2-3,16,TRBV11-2,CASSSDRTYSTDTQYF
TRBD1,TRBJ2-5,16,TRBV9,CASSVGAGGMEETQYF
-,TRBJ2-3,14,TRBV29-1,CSVGNRASTDTQYF
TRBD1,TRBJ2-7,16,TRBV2,CASSEAGTGGWYEQYF
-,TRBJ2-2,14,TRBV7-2,CASSPRFGTGELFF
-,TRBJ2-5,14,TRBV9,CASSVGGYQETQYF
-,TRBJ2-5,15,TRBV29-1,CSVGAQGPSLETQYF
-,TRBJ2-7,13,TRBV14,CASSRTGSNEQYF
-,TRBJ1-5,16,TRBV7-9,CASSFQGGNFNQPQHF
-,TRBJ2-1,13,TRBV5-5,CASSLANNNEQFF
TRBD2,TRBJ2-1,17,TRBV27,CASHSMLAGSSYNEQFF
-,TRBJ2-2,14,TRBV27,CASSLIARAGELFF
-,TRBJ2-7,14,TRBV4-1,CASSQAHFDYEQYF
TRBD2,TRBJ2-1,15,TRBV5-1,CASSLVPGRHNEQFF
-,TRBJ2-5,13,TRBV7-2,CASSLARQETQYF
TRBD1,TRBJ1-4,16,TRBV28,CASSSPSGQGNEKLFF
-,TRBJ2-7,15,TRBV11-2,CASSPGLRATYEQYF